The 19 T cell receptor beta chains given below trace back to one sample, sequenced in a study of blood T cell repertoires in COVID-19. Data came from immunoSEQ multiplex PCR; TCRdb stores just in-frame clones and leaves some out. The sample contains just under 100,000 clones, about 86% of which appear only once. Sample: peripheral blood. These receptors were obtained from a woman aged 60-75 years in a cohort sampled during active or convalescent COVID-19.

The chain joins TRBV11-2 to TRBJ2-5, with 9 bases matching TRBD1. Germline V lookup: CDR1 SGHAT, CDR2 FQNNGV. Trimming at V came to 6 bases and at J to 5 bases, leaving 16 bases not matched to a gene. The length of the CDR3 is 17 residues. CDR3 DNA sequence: TGTGCCAGCAGTACTAGGGTCTACAGGGGGCGCGTCGAGACCCAGTACTTC. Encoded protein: CASSTRVYRGRVETQYF.

For the CDR3, the DNA is TGTGCCAGTAGTATGCGATCGGGACAGGGGAATGGCTACACCTTC. Its translation: CASSMRSGQGNGYTF. V gene TRBV19 combines with J gene TRBJ1-2, with 10 bases identical to TRBD1. The CDR3 loop spans 15 amino acids. The V segment lost 3 bases and the J segment 6 bases; nucleotides outside the gene matches: 7. CDR1 and CDR2 from the germline V gene are LNHDA and SQIVND (reference sequence).

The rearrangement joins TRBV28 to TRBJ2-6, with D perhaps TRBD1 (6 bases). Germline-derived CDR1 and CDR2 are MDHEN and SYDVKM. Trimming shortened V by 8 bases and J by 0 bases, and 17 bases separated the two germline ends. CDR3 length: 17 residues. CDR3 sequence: CASLSAGAPSGANVLTF. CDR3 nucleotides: TGTGCCAGCTTGTCGGCAGGGGCCCCCTCTGGGGCCAACGTCCTGACTTTC.

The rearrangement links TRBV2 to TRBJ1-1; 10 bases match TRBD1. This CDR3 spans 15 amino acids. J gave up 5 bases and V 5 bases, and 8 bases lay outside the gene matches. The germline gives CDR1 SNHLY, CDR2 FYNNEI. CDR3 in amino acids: CASSFDRGQRTEAFF. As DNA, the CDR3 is TGTGCCAGCAGTTTTGACAGGGGGCAAAGGACTGAAGCTTTCTTT.

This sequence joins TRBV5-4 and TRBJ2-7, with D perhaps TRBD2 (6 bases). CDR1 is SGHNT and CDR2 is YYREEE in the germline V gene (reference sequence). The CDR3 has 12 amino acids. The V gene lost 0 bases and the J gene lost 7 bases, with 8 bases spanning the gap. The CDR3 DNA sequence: TGTGCCAGCAGCTTGGATCGGGGGGAGCAGTACTTC. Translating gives CASSLDRGEQYF.

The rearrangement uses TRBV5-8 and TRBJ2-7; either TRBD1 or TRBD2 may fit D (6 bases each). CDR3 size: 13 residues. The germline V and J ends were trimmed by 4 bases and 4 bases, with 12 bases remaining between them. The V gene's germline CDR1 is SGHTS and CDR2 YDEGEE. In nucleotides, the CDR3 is TGTGCCAGCAGCCTGGGGGGCCATTACGAGCAGTACTTC. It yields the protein CASSLGGHYEQYF.

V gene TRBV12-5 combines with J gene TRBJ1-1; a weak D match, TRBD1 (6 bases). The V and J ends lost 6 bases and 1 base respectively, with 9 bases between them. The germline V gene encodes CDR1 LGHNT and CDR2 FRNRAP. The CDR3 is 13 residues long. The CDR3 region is CASGQGWNTEAFF. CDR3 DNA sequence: TGTGCTAGTGGACAGGGATGGAACACTGAAGCTTTCTTT.

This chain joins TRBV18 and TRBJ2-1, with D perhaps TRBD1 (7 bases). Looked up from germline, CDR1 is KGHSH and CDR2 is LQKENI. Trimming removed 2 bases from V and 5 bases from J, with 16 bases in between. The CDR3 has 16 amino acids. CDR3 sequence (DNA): TGTGCCAGCTCACCAGCAGGGGGACTTTATGACAATGAGCAGTTCTTC. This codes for CASSPAGGLYDNEQFF.

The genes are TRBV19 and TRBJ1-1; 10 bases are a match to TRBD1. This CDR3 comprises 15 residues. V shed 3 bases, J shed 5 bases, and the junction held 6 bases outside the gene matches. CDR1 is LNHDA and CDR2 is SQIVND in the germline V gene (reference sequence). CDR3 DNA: TGTGCCAGTAGTATCTCCGGACAGGGGGTGACTGAAGCTTTCTTT. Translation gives CASSISGQGVTEAFF. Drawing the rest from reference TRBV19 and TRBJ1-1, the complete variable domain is DGGITQSPKYLFRKEGQNVTLSCEQNLNHDAMYWYRQDPGQGLRLIYYSQIVNDFQKGDIAEGYSVSREKKESFPLTVTSAQKNPTAFYLCASSISGQGVTEAFFGQGTRLTVV.

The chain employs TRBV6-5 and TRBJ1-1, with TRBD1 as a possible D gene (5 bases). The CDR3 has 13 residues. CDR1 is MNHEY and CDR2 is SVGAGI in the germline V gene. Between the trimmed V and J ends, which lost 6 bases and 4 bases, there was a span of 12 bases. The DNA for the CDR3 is TGTGCCAGCAGCTTTCAGGGATCCACTGAAGCTTTCTTT. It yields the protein CASSFQGSTEAFF.

CDR3 in amino acids: CASSLVRNQPQHF. The CDR3 DNA reads TGTGCCAGCAGTTTAGTCAGAAATCAGCCCCAGCATTTT. The chain joins TRBV27 to TRBJ1-5; D is unresolved. Per the germline V gene, CDR1 is MNHEY and CDR2 is SMNVEV (reference sequence). Trimming pared 2 bases from V and 4 bases from J, leaving 6 bases between. The CDR3 totals 13 residues.

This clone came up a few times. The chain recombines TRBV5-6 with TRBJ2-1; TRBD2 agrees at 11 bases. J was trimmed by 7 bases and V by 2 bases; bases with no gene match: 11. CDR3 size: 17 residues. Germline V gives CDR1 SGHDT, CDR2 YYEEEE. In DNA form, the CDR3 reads TGTGCCAGCAGCTTCCGCATTAGCGGGGGGGCCGTGAATGAGCAGTTCTTC. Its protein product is CASSFRISGGAVNEQFF.

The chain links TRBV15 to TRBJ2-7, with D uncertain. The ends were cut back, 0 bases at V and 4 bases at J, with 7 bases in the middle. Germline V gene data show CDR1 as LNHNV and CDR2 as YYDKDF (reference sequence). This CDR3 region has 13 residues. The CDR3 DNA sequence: TGTGCCACCAGCAGAGATATTGTATACGAGCAGTACTTC. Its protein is CATSRDIVYEQYF.

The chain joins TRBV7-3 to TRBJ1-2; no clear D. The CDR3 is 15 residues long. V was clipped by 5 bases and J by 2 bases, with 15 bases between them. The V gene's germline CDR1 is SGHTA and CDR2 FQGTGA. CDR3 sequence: CASSQSAGRNYGYTF. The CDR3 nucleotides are TGTGCCAGCAGCCAGTCAGCGGGGAGGAACTATGGCTACACCTTC. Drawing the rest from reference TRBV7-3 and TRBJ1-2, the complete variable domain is GAGVSQTPSNKVTEKGKYVELRCDPISGHTALYWYRQSLGQGPEFLIYFQGTGAADDSGLPNDRFFAVRPEGSVSTLKIQRTERGDSAVYLCASSQSAGRNYGYTFGSGTRLTVV.

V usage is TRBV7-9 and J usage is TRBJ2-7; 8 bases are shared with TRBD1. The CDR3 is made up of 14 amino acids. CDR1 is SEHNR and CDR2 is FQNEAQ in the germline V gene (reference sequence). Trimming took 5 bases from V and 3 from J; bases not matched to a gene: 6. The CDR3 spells CASSPQGAFYEQYF. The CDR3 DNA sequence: TGTGCCAGCAGCCCGCAGGGGGCCTTCTACGAGCAGTACTTC.

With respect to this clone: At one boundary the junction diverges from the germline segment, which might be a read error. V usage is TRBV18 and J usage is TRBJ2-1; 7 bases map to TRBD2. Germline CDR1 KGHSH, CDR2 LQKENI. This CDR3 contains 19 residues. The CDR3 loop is CASSPRATGGTNPTHEQFF. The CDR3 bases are TGTGCCAGCTCTCCACGAGCTACAGGCGGGACTAATCCTACACATGAGCAGTTCTTC.

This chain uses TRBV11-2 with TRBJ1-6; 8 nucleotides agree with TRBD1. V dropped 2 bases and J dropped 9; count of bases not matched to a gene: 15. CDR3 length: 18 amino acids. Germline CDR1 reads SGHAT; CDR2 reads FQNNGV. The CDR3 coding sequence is TGTGCCAGCAGCTTACGCGGGACAGGCATAGTATCGAGTTCACCCCTCCACTTT. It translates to CASSLRGTGIVSSSPLHF. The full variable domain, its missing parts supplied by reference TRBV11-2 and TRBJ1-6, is EAGVAQSPRYKIIEKRQSVAFWCNPISGHATLYWYQQILGQGPKLLIQFQNNGVVDDSQLPKDRFSAERLKGVDSTLKIQPAKLEDSAVYLCASSLRGTGIVSSSPLHFGNGTRLTVT.

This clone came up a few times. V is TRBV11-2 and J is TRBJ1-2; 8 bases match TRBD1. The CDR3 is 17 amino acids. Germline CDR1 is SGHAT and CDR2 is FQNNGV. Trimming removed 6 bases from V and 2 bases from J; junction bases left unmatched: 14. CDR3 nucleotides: TGTGCCAGCAGACCAACAGGGGGGGCGCGGTCCAACTATGGCTACACCTTC. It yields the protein CASRPTGGARSNYGYTF.

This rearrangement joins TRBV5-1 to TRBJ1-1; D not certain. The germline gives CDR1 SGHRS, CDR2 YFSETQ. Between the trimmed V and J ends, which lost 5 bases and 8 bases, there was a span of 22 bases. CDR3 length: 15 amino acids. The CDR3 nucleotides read TGCGCCAGCAGGCCAGCGTCAACGGTCACTTCGGAAGCTTTCTTT. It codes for CASRPASTVTSEAFF.